These 4 T cell receptor beta chains came from one sample sequenced in a study of shared clonotypes between healthy human individuals. TCRdb's copy holds only in-frame clones and misses some; the assay was immunoSEQ multiplex PCR. The repertoire holds about 2.4 million clones, with approximately 93% as singletons. What was sequenced was naive CD4+ T cells from PBMCs. The subset: CD45RA+ positively selected. All receptors derive from a man younger than 30 in good health. Some clones in this sample may be carry-over from other donors' samples.

The genes are TRBV25-1 and TRBJ2-7; D might be TRBD2 (5 bases). Germline loops: CDR1 MGHDK, CDR2 SYGVNS. The ends were cut back, 5 bases at V and 7 bases at J, with 21 bases in the middle. The CDR3 covers 15 residues. The DNA of the CDR3 is TGTGCCAGCAGTCGAGGGTTCGGTCCCCGAGGAGAGCAGTACTTC. Translated: CASSRGFGPRGEQYF.

The chain has TRBV5-1 and TRBJ1-2, with 7 nucleotides matching TRBD1. The V gene's germline CDR1 is SGHRS and CDR2 YFSETQ. With V trimmed by 5 bases and J by 5 bases, 6 bases remained unmatched. This CDR3 comprises 13 residues. The CDR3 DNA sequence: TGCGCCAGCAGACCCCAGACAGGGTATGGCTACACCTTC. Its translation is CASRPQTGYGYTF.

The rearrangement joins TRBV25-1 to TRBJ1-3; perhaps TRBD1 as D (5 bases). The CDR3 runs 15 residues. V was clipped by 3 bases and J by 4 bases, with 13 bases between them. Germline values: CDR1 MGHDK, CDR2 SYGVNS. The CDR3: CASSERGEEGNTIYF. The CDR3 DNA sequence: TGTGCCAGCAGTGAGAGGGGAGAGGAGGGAAACACCATATATTTT.

The genes are TRBV6-6 and TRBJ2-1; perhaps TRBD2 as D (5 bases). Germline CDR1 is MNHNY and CDR2 is SVGAGI (reference sequence). The CDR3 has 15 amino acids. V gave up 2 bases and J gave up 10 bases, with 18 bases separating them. Here the CDR3 reads CASSYGGGRTPEQFF. In DNA, the CDR3 is TGTGCCAGCAGTTACGGAGGCGGCCGAACCCCGGAGCAGTTCTTC.